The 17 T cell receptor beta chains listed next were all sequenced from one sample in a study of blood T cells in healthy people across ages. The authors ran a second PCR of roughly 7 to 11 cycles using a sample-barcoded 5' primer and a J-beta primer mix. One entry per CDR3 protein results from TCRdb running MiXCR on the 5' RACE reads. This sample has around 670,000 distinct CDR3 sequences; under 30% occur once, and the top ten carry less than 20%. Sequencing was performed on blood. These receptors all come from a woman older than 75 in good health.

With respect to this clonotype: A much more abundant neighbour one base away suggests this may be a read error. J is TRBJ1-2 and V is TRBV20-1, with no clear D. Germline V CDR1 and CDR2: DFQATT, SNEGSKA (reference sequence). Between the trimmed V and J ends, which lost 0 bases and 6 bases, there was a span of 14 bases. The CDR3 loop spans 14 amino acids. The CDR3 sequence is CSARDRRVGDGYTF. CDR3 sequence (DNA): TGCAGTGCTAGAGATCGGAGGGTGGGCGATGGCTACACCTTC.

The CDR3 is CAWKPLGATIYF. CDR3 in DNA: TGTGCCTGGAAACCGCTGGGGGCCACCATATATTTT. J is TRBJ1-3 and V is TRBV30; D might be TRBD1 (6 bases). The CDR3 loop spans 12 amino acids. Trimming removed 4 bases at V and 9 bases at J, with 13 bases between. Looked up from germline, CDR1 is GTSNPN and CDR2 is SVGIG (reference sequence).

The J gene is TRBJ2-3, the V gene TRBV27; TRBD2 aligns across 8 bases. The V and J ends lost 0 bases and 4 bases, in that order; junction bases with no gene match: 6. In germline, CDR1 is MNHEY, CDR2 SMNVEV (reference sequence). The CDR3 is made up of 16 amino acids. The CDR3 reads CASSLSNLAGPDTQYF. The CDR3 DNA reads TGTGCCAGCAGTTTATCGAACCTAGCGGGCCCAGATACGCAGTATTTT.

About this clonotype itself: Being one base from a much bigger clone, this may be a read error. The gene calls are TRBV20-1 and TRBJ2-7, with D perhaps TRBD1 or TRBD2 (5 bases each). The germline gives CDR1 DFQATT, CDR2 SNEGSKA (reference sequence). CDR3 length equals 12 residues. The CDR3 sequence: CRAVGPDYEQYF. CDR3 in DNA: TGCAGGGCCGTGGGACCGGACTACGAGCAGTACTTC.

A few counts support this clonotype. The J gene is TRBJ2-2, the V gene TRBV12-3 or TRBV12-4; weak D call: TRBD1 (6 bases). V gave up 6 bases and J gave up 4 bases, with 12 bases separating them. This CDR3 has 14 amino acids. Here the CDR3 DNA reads TGTGCCAGCAGGAAGGGACAACGCACCGGGGAGCTGTTTTTT. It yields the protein CASRKGQRTGELFF.

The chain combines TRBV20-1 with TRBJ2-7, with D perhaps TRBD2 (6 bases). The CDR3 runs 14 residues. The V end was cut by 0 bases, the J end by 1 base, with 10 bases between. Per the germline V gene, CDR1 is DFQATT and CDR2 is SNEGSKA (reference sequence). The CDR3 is CSARDNRESYEQYF. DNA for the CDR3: TGCAGTGCTAGAGATAACCGGGAGTCCTACGAGCAGTACTTC.

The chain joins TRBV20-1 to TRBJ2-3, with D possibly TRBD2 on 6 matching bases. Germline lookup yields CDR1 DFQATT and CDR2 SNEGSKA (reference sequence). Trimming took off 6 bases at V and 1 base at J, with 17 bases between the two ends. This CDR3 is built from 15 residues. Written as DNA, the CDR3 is TGCAGTGCCCTGTTGGGCGGGGTCGGCACAGATACGCAGTATTTT. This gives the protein CSALLGGVGTDTQYF.

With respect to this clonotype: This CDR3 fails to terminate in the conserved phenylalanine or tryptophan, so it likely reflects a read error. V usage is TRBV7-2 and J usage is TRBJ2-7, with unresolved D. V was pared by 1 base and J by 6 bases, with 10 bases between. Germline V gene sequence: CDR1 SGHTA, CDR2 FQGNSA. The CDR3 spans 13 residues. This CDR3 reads CASSLEGVSEQYC. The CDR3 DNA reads TGTGCCAGCAGCTTAGAGGGTGTGAGCGAGCAGTACTGT.

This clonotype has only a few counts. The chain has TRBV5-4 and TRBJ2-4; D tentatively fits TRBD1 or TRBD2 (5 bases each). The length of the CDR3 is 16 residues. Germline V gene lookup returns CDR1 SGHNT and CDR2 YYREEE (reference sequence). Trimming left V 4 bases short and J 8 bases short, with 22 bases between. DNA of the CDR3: TGTGCCAGCAGCCCCAACCGGGACCCTCTGTCGGACATTCAGTACTTC. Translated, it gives CASSPNRDPLSDIQYF.

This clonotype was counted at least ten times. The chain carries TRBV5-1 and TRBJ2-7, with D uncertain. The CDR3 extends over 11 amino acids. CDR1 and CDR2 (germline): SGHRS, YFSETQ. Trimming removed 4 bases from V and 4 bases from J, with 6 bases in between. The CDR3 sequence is CASSDLYEQYF. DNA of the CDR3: TGCGCCAGCAGCGACCTATACGAGCAGTACTTC.

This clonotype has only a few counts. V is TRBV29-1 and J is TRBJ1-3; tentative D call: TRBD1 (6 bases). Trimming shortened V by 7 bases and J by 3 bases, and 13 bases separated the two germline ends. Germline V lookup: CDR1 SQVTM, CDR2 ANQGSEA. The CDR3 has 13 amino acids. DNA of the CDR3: TGCAGCGCACTAGGGGGAAATGGAAACACCATATATTTT. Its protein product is CSALGGNGNTIYF.

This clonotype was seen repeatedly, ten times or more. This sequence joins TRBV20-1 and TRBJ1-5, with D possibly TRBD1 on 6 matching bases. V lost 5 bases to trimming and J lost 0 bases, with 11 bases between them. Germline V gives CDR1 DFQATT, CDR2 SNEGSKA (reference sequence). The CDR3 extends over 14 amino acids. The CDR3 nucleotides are TGCAGTGCTGGGTTAGGGGGTAGCAATCAGCCCCAGCATTTT. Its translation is CSAGLGGSNQPQHF.

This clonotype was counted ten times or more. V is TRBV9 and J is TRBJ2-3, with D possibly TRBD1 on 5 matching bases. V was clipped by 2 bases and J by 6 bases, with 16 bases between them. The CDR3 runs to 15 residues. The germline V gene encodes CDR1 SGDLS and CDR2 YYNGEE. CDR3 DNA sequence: TGTGCCAGCAGCGTTCAGGGTGCTTATTCCGATACGCAGTATTTT. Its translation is CASSVQGAYSDTQYF.

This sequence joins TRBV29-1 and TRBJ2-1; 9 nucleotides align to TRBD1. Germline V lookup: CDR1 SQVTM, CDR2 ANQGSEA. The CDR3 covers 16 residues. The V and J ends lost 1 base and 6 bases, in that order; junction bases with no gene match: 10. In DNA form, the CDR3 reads TGCAGCGTTGAAGTTCGTCCCGGGACAGGGTTCAATGAGCAGTTCTTC. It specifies CSVEVRPGTGFNEQFF.

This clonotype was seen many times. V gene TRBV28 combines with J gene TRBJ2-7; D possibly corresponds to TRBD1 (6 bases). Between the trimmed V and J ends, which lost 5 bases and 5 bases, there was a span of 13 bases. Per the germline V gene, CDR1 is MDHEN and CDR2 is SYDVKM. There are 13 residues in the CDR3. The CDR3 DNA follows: TGTGCCAGCAGTGCCAGGGGTTACCACGAGCAGTACTTC. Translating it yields CASSARGYHEQYF.

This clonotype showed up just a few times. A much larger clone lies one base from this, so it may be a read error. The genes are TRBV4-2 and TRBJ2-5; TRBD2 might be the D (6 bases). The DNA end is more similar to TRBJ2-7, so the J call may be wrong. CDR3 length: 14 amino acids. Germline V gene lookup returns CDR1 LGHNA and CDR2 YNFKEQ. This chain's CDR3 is CASSRRDSNYEQYF. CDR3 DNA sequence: TGTGCCAGCAGCCGGCGGGACTCGAACTACGAGCAGTACTTC.

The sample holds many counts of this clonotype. The CDR3 sequence: CASSYSNRRRGYNEQFF. The DNA of the CDR3 is TGTGCCAGCAGTTACTCGAATCGTCGGCGGGGCTACAATGAGCAGTTCTTC. The chain employs TRBV6-5 and TRBJ2-1, with D perhaps TRBD2 (6 bases). Deletions cut 0 bases from V and 3 bases from J, with 15 bases between. CDR1 is MNHEY and CDR2 is SVGAGI in the germline V gene. CDR3 length: 17 amino acids.